This is a list of T cell receptor beta chains from one sample in a study of blood T cell repertoires in COVID-19. Profiled with immunoSEQ multiplex PCR; TCRdb holds only in-frame clones, not every one. The sample carries 150,000 or so clones, 85% to 90% recorded once. Sequencing used peripheral blood. The receptors stem from a man younger than 35 with COVID-19, enrolled during active disease. The CDR3 runs from the conserved cysteine through the conserved F or W. The order of the fields is clone size, J gene, V gene, D gene, CDR3 protein, CDR3 DNA. D genes are given only for firm matches. Size is stated for part of the rows, as once, few or many counts, or as a class when the clone is expanded.

clone size: NA
J gene: TRBJ2-2
V gene: TRBV27
D gene: TRBD2
CDR3 protein: CATQRTSGVNTGELFF
CDR3 DNA: TGTGCCACCCAGAGGACTAGCGGAGTTAACACCGGGGAGCTGTTTTTT

clone size: NA
J gene: TRBJ2-3
V gene: TRBV9
D gene: TRBD2
CDR3 protein: CASSEGTSGDTQYF
CDR3 DNA: TGTGCCAGCAGCGAAGGGACTAGCGGGGATACGCAGTATTTT

clone size: NA
J gene: TRBJ2-7
V gene: TRBV7-8
D gene: TRBD2
CDR3 protein: CASASGTHEQYF
CDR3 DNA: TGTGCCAGCGCTAGCGGGACCCACGAGCAGTACTTC

clone size: NA
J gene: TRBJ2-2
V gene: TRBV24-1
D gene: TRBD2
CDR3 protein: CATSDPLLAGATGELFF
CDR3 DNA: TGTGCCACCAGTGACCCCCTGCTAGCGGGAGCCACCGGGGAGCTGTTTTTT

clone size: few
J gene: TRBJ2-2
V gene: TRBV4-1
D gene: NA
CDR3 protein: CASSQDQGTNTGELFF
CDR3 DNA: TGCGCCAGCAGCCAAGATCAGGGAACGAACACCGGGGAGCTGTTTTTT

clone size: NA
J gene: TRBJ1-2
V gene: TRBV14
D gene: NA
CDR3 protein: CASSLRPQTVPYGYTF
CDR3 DNA: TGTGCCAGCAGCCTAAGACCCCAGACAGTCCCCTATGGCTACACCTTC

clone size: NA
J gene: TRBJ2-1
V gene: TRBV7-8
D gene: TRBD1
CDR3 protein: CASSSPWETGIGGEQFF
CDR3 DNA: TGTGCCAGCAGCTCCCCGTGGGAGACAGGGATTGGTGGTGAGCAGTTCTTC

clone size: NA
J gene: TRBJ2-7
V gene: TRBV9
D gene: TRBD2
CDR3 protein: CASSPIGRESYEQYF
CDR3 DNA: TGTGCCAGCAGCCCCATCGGGCGGGAGTCCTACGAGCAGTACTTC

clone size: NA
J gene: TRBJ1-6
V gene: TRBV28
D gene: TRBD1
CDR3 protein: CASTTGTGVHF
CDR3 DNA: TGTGCCAGCACCACCGGGACAGGGGTCCACTTT

clone size: NA
J gene: TRBJ2-2
V gene: TRBV7-2
D gene: TRBD1
CDR3 protein: CASRPGQSNTGELFF
CDR3 DNA: TGTGCCAGCAGACCGGGACAGTCGAACACCGGGGAGCTGTTTTTT

clone size: NA
J gene: TRBJ2-1
V gene: TRBV18
D gene: NA
CDR3 protein: CASSPMRQGGNEQFF
CDR3 DNA: TGTGCCAGCTCACCTATGAGGCAGGGTGGAAATGAGCAGTTCTTC

clone size: once
J gene: TRBJ1-6
V gene: TRBV30
D gene: TRBD1
CDR3 protein: CAWSVGDRANSPLHF
CDR3 DNA: TGTGCCTGGAGTGTAGGTGACAGGGCTAATTCACCCCTCCACTTT

clone size: once
J gene: TRBJ2-3
V gene: TRBV5-1
D gene: TRBD2
CDR3 protein: CASSLGSGGIDTQYF
CDR3 DNA: TGCGCCAGCAGCTTGGGTAGCGGGGGTATAGATACGCAGTATTTT

clone size: NA
J gene: TRBJ2-2
V gene: TRBV7-2
D gene: TRBD1
CDR3 protein: CASSLAGTGTGELFF
CDR3 DNA: TGTGCCAGCAGCTTAGCTGGGACAGGGACCGGGGAGCTGTTTTTT

clone size: NA
J gene: TRBJ1-1
V gene: TRBV19
D gene: NA
CDR3 protein: CASSTLQGWGTEAFF
CDR3 DNA: TGTGCCAGTAGTACACTCCAGGGTTGGGGCACTGAAGCTTTCTTT

clone size: NA
J gene: TRBJ1-2
V gene: TRBV30
D gene: NA
CDR3 protein: CAWSVADVGYTF
CDR3 DNA: TGTGCCTGGAGTGTGGCGGATGTGGGCTACACCTTC

clone size: once
J gene: TRBJ2-5
V gene: TRBV9
D gene: TRBD2
CDR3 protein: CASSAGTSGVQETQYF
CDR3 DNA: TGTGCCAGCAGCGCGGGGACTAGCGGGGTCCAAGAGACCCAGTACTTC

clone size: NA
J gene: TRBJ2-1
V gene: TRBV29-1
D gene: NA
CDR3 protein: CSVVVGGSPYNEQFF
CDR3 DNA: TGCAGCGTTGTAGTCGGAGGGAGCCCTTACAATGAGCAGTTCTTC

clone size: NA
J gene: TRBJ2-7
V gene: TRBV14
D gene: TRBD2
CDR3 protein: CATRTSGFPYEQYF
CDR3 DNA: TGTGCCACAAGGACTAGCGGTTTCCCCTACGAGCAGTACTTC

clone size: NA
J gene: TRBJ2-7
V gene: TRBV5-4
D gene: NA
CDR3 protein: CASSLGMFGGYSYEQYF
CDR3 DNA: TGTGCCAGCAGCTTAGGTATGTTTGGCGGTTACTCCTACGAGCAGTACTTC

clone size: NA
J gene: TRBJ1-2
V gene: TRBV7-2
D gene: NA
CDR3 protein: CASSFLGANYGYTF
CDR3 DNA: TGTGCCAGCAGCTTTCTAGGGGCTAACTATGGCTACACCTTC

clone size: NA
J gene: TRBJ2-1
V gene: TRBV4-3
D gene: NA
CDR3 protein: CASSHPGTSGQFF
CDR3 DNA: TGCGCCAGCAGCCATCCCGGGACTTCTGGGCAGTTCTTC

clone size: NA
J gene: TRBJ2-7
V gene: TRBV6-5
D gene: TRBD2
CDR3 protein: CASSYSIGSGSYEQYF
CDR3 DNA: TGTGCCAGCAGTTACTCGATCGGTAGCGGGAGTTACGAGCAGTACTTC

clone size: NA
J gene: TRBJ2-5
V gene: TRBV5-1
D gene: NA
CDR3 protein: CASSSGQGRGQETQYF
CDR3 DNA: TGCGCCAGCAGCTCGGGCCAAGGACGGGGACAAGAGACCCAGTACTTC

clone size: NA
J gene: TRBJ2-1
V gene: TRBV5-4
D gene: NA
CDR3 protein: CASSLSGREGEQFF
CDR3 DNA: TGTGCCAGCAGCTTGTCGGGAAGGGAAGGTGAGCAGTTCTTC

clone size: NA
J gene: TRBJ2-1
V gene: TRBV28
D gene: TRBD1
CDR3 protein: CASSFPRDRGVPISSYNEQFF
CDR3 DNA: TGTGCCAGCAGTTTTCCCCGGGACAGGGGAGTTCCTATTAGCTCCTACAATGAGCAGTTCTTC

clone size: NA
J gene: TRBJ1-2
V gene: TRBV16
D gene: NA
CDR3 protein: CASRRRQVGGYTF
CDR3 DNA: TGTGCCAGCAGACGAAGACAGGTTGGGGGCTACACCTTC

clone size: NA
J gene: TRBJ2-7
V gene: TRBV19
D gene: TRBD1
CDR3 protein: CASSDGTGVDEQYF
CDR3 DNA: TGTGCCAGTAGTGACGGGACAGGAGTCGACGAGCAGTACTTC